Reported below is one TCR beta chain. Antigen specificity is unknown. This CDR3 has 17 amino acids. The germline V gene has CDR1 SQVTM and CDR2 ANQGSEA. This entry belongs to a study of CXCR3-negative and CXCR3-positive naive CD8 T cells. Broader study findings: The study found that naive CXCR3-negative and CXCR3-positive cells shared TRBV-TRBJ usage, while memory cells differed.

In preparing the TRB cDNA libraries, 5' RACE with UMI labels was used. TCRdb reprocessed the 5' RACE reads and keeps a single row for each CDR3 protein, giving no DNA. Its table lists tens of thousands of distinct CDR3 sequences. The receptor was derived from a human donor in good health. Some clones in this sample may be carry-over from other donors' samples. The V call is TRBV29-1, the J call TRBJ2-1; checking the TCRdb D call of TRBD1 is not possible without DNA. The sample taken for sequencing was naive CXCR3- CD8+ T cells from blood. Subset meaning: CD45RO-CCR7+CD27+CD95- naive CD8+ T cells lacking CXCR3 (TNR3-). This CDR3 is CSVEERRAPGQEASLFF.